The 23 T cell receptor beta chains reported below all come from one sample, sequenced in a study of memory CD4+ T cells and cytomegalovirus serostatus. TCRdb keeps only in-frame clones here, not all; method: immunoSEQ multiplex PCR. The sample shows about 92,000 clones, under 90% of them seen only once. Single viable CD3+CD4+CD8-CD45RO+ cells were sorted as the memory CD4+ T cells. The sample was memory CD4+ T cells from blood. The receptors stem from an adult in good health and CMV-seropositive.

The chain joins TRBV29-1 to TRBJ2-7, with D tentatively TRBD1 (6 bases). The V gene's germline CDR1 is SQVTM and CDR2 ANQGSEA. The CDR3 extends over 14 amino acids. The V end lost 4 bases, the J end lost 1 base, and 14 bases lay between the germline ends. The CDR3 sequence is CSVVGQLTSYEQYF. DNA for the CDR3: TGCAGCGTTGTTGGACAGCTTACATCCTACGAGCAGTACTTC.

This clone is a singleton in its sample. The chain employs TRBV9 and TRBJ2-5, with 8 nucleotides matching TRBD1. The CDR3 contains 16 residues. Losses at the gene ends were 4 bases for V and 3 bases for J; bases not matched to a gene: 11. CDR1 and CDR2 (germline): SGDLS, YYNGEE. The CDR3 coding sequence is TGTGCCAGCAGCACTCAACAGGGGGGTACCGAAGAGACCCAGTACTTC. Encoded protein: CASSTQQGGTEETQYF.

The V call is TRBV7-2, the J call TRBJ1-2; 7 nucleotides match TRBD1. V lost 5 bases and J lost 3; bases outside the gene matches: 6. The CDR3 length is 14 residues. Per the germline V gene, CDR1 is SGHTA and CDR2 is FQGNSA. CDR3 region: CASSPHRGDYGYTF. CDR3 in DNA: TGTGCCAGCAGCCCCCACAGGGGAGACTATGGCTACACCTTC.

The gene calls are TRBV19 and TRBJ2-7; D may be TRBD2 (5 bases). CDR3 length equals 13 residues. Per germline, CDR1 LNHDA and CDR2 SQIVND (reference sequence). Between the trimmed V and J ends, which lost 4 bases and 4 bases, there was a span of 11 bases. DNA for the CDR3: TGTGCCAGTAGTACGCACGGAGGATACGAGCAGTACTTC. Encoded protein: CASSTHGGYEQYF.

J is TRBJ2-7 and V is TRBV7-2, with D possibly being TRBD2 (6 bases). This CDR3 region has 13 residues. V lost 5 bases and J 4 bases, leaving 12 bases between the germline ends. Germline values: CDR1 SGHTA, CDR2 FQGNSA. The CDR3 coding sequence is TGTGCCAGCAGCCCCTCACGGGAGTACGAGCAGTACTTC. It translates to CASSPSREYEQYF.

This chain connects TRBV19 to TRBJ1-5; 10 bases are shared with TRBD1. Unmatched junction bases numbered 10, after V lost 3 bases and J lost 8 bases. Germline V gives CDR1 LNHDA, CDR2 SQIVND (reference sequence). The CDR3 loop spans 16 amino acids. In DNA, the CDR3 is TGTGCCAGTAGTATCCTCGGGACAGGGGTGGTAGAGCCCCAGCATTTT. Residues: CASSILGTGVVEPQHF.

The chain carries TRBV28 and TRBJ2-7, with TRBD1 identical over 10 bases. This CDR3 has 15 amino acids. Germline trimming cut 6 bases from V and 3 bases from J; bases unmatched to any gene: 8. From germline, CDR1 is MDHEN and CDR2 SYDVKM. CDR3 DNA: TGTGCCAGCAGCCGTGGACAGGGGGGAAACTACGAGCAGTACTTC. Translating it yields CASSRGQGGNYEQYF. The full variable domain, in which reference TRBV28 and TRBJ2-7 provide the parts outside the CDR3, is DVKVTQSSRYLVKRTGEKVFLECVQDMDHENMFWYRQDPGLGLRLIYFSYDVKMKEKGDIPEGYSVSREKKERFSLILESASTNQTSMYLCASSRGQGGNYEQYFGPGTRLTVT.

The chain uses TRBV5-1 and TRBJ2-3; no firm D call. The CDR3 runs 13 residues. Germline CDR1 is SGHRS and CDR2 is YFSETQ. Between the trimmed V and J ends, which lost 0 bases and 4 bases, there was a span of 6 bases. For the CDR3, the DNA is TGCGCCAGCAGCTTGGCGGAAGCAGATACGCAGTATTTT. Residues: CASSLAEADTQYF.

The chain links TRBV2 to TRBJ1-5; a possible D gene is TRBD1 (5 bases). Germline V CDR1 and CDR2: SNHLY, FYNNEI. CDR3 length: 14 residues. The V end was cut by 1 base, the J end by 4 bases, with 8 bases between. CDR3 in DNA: TGTGCCAGCAGTGAAGGGGGCCCAAATCAGCCCCAGCATTTT. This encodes CASSEGGPNQPQHF.

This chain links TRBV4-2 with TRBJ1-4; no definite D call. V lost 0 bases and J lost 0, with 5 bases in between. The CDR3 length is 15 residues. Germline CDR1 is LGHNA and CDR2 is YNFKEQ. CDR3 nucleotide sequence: TGTGCCAGCAGCCAAGACAGGACAACTAATGAAAAACTGTTTTTT. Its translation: CASSQDRTTNEKLFF.

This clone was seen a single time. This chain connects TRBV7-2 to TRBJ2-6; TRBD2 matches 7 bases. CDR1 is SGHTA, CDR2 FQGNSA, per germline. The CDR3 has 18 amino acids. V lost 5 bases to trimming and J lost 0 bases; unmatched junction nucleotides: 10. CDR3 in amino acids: CASSKFAAGVSGANVLTF. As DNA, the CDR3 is TGTGCCAGCAGCAAATTTGCTGCGGGGGTCTCTGGGGCCAACGTCCTGACTTTC.

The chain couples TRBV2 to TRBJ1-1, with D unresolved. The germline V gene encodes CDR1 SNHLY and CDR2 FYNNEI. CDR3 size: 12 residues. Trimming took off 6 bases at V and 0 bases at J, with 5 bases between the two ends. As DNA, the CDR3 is TGTGCCAGCAGGGACCTGAACACTGAAGCTTTCTTT. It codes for CASRDLNTEAFF.

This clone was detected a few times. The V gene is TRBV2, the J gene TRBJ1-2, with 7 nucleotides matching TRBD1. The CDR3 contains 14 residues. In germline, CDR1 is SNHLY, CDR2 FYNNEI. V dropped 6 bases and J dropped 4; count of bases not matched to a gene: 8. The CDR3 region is CASRETGRGYGYTF. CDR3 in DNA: TGTGCCAGCAGAGAGACAGGGCGAGGCTATGGCTACACCTTC.

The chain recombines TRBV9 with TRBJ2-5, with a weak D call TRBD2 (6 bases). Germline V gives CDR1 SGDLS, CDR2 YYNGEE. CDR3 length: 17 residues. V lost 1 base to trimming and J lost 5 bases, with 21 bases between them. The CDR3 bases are TGTGCCAGCAGCGTACGCCCAGCGGAGGGAGGTCTTGAGACCCAGTACTTC. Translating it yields CASSVRPAEGGLETQYF.

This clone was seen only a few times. CDR3 DNA: TGTGCCAGTAGTACCGGGACAGGGGGCAGGCTGGCTTTCTTT. Encoded protein: CASSTGTGGRLAFF. This sequence joins TRBV19 and TRBJ1-1, with 12 bases aligning to TRBD1. The CDR3 totals 14 residues. With 4 bases clipped from V and 11 bases from J, the junction kept 8 bases outside the gene matches. Per germline, CDR1 LNHDA and CDR2 SQIVND (reference sequence).

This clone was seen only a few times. CDR3 sequence: CASSFRPLGGYNNTEAFF. The CDR3 DNA is TGTGCCAGCAGCTTCAGGCCCCTCGGAGGGTATAATAACACTGAAGCTTTCTTT. The chain links TRBV9 to TRBJ1-1, with D unclear. CDR1 SGDLS and CDR2 YYNGEE come from the germline V gene. The CDR3 covers 18 residues. V was cut by 4 bases and J by 2 bases, with 24 bases left in between.

The CDR3 reads CASSQDASQETQYF. CDR3 in DNA: TGCGCCAGCAGCCAGGACGCCAGCCAAGAGACCCAGTACTTC. The chain combines TRBV5-1 with TRBJ2-5; D is uncertain. The CDR3 is made up of 14 amino acids. The ends were cut back, 4 bases at V and 1 base at J, with 11 bases in the middle. Germline V CDR1 and CDR2: SGHRS, YFSETQ.

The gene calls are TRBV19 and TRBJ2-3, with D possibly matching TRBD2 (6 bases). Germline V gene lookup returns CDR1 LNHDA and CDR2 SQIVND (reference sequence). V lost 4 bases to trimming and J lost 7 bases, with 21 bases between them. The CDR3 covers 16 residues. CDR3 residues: CASSTRVAALENTQYF. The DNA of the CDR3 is TGTGCCAGTAGTACCCGTGTAGCGGCCCTAGAGAATACGCAGTATTTT.

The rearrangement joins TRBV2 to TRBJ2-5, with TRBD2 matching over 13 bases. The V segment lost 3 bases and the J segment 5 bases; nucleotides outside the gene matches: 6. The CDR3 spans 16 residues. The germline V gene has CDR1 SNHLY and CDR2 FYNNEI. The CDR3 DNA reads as TGTGCCAGCAGTGAGGGACTAGCGGGATGGGGTGAGACCCAGTACTTC. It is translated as CASSEGLAGWGETQYF.

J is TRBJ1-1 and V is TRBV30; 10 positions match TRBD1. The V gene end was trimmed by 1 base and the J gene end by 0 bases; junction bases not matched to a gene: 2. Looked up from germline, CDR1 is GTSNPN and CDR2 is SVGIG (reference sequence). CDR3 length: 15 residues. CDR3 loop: CAWSGTGGMNTEAFF. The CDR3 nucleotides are TGTGCCTGGAGTGGGACAGGGGGGATGAACACTGAAGCTTTCTTT.

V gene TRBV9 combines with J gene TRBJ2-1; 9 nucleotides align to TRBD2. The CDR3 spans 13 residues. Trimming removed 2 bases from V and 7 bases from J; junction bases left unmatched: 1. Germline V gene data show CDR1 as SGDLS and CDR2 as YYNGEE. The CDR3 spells CASSVAGGNEQFF. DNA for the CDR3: TGTGCCAGCAGCGTCGCGGGGGGGAATGAGCAGTTCTTC.

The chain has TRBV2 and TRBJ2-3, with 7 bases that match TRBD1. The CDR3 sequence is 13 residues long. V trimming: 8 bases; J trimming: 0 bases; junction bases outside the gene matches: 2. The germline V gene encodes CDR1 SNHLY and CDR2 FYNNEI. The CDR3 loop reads CASGTVSTDTQYF. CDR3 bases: TGTGCCAGCGGGACAGTTAGCACAGATACGCAGTATTTT. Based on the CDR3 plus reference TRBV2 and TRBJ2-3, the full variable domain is EPEVTQTPSHQVTQMGQEVILRCVPISNHLYFYWYRQILGQKVEFLVSFYNNEISEKSEIFDDQFSVERPDGSNFTLKIRSTKLEDSAMYFCASGTVSTDTQYFGPGTRLTVL.

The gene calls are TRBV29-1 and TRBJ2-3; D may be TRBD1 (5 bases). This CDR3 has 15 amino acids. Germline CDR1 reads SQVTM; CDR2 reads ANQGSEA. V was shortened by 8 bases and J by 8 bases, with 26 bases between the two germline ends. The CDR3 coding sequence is TGCAGCACATTAAACATGGGGCTACAAAAAGGTACGCAGTATTTT. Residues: CSTLNMGLQKGTQYF.